What follows are 8 T cell receptor beta chains derived from one specimen sequenced in a study of blood T cell repertoires in COVID-19. Sequencing was performed with immunoSEQ multiplex PCR; in TCRdb, only in-frame clones are kept and a portion is missing. The table lists tens of thousands of clones, 80% to 90% of them singletons, with 9.5% to 13% in the top ten. What was sequenced was peripheral blood. The receptors come from a man aged 65-85 years with active or convalescent COVID-19.

This chain joins TRBV3-1 (or the pseudogene TRBV3-2) and TRBJ2-3, with 12 bases fitting TRBD2. J gave up 2 bases and V 4 bases, and 13 bases lay outside the gene matches. The CDR3 covers 19 residues. Per the germline V gene, CDR1 is LGHDT and CDR2 is YNNKEL (reference sequence). This CDR3 is CASSRNVTSGSNDTDTQYF. CDR3 sequence (DNA): TGTGCCAGCAGCCGAAATGTGACTAGCGGGAGCAACGACACAGATACGCAGTATTTT.

The rearrangement joins TRBV3-1 (or the pseudogene TRBV3-2) to TRBJ2-5, with D maybe TRBD1 (6 bases). Germline V gene lookup returns CDR1 LGHDT and CDR2 YNNKEL (reference sequence). This CDR3 is 13 amino acids long. V lost 3 bases, J lost 4 bases, and 9 bases lay in between. The CDR3 coding sequence is TGTGCCAGCAGCCACCAGGGGATAGAGACCCAGTACTTC. Its protein product is CASSHQGIETQYF.

This clone was found a few times. The genes are TRBV27 and TRBJ1-4; 9 bases match TRBD1. The CDR3 loop spans 18 amino acids. Germline trimming cut 0 bases from V and 0 bases from J; bases unmatched to any gene: 5. CDR1 and CDR2 (germline): MNHEY, SMNVEV (reference sequence). The CDR3 DNA is TGTGCCAGCAGTTTATCCGGGACAGGGCATGCAACTAATGAAAAACTGTTTTTT. It specifies CASSLSGTGHATNEKLFF.

This chain links TRBV19 with TRBJ2-2; D call uncertain. The CDR3 has 15 residues. The ends were cut back, 3 bases at V and 0 bases at J, with 8 bases in the middle. The germline CDR1 and CDR2 sequences are LNHDA and SQIVND (reference sequence). The DNA for the CDR3 is TGTGCCAGTAGTATCGCCCTAACGAACACCGGGGAGCTGTTTTTT. Translating it yields CASSIALTNTGELFF.

V and J are TRBV19 and TRBJ1-1, with 12 bases fitting TRBD1. Trimming cost V 5 bases and J 10 bases; bases outside gene matches: 11. In germline, CDR1 is LNHDA, CDR2 SQIVND (reference sequence). This CDR3 has 15 amino acids. The CDR3 loop is CASSFRSGTGGLAFF. CDR3 coding DNA: TGTGCCAGTAGTTTTCGGTCCGGGACAGGGGGCTTAGCTTTCTTT.

The V call is TRBV28, the J call TRBJ1-2, with TRBD1 matching 7 bases. The trim removed 8 bases at V and 6 bases at J, leaving 15 bases unmatched. The CDR3 spans 15 residues. From germline, CDR1 is MDHEN and CDR2 SYDVKM. CDR3 DNA: TGTGCCAGCGACCCACGGGGCCAGGGGGTAAATGGCTACACCTTC. Its translation: CASDPRGQGVNGYTF.

The rearrangement uses TRBV30 and TRBJ2-7; 12 bases agree with TRBD2. The CDR3 runs to 12 residues. Germline lookup yields CDR1 GTSNPN and CDR2 SVGIG (reference sequence). Unmatched junction bases numbered 2, after V lost 8 bases and J lost 3 bases. The CDR3 sequence is CALLAGGYEQYF. The CDR3 DNA follows: TGTGCCCTACTAGCGGGGGGCTACGAGCAGTACTTC. Variable domain in full (rest from reference TRBV30 and TRBJ2-7): SQTIHQWPATLVQPVGSPLSLECTVEGTSNPNLYWYRQAAGRGLQLLFYSVGIGQISSEVPQNLSASRPQDRQFILSSKKLLLSDSGFYLCALLAGGYEQYFGPGTRLTVT.

The genes are TRBV7-3 and TRBJ2-3; D is uncertain. Trimming stripped 5 bases from V and 1 base from J, with 13 bases between. The germline V gene encodes CDR1 SGHTA and CDR2 FQGTGA. CDR3 size: 15 residues. The CDR3 spells CASSHTVVGTDTQYF. DNA for the CDR3: TGTGCCAGCAGCCATACGGTGGTGGGCACAGATACGCAGTATTTT.